These 2 T cell receptor beta chains were all obtained from the same sample, sequenced in a study of blood T cells in healthy people across ages. Together with a sample-barcoded 5' primer, a J-beta primer mix was included in a second PCR lasting roughly 6 to 12 cycles. MiXCR was run by TCRdb on the 5' RACE reads, yielding one entry per CDR3 protein. The sample includes around 1.5 million distinct CDR3 sequences, around 35% of them seen just once. Sequences were obtained from blood. These TCRs come from a woman in her thirties in good health.

This clonotype turned up a few times. The rearrangement joins TRBV11-2 to TRBJ2-1; 10 bases line up with TRBD1. V dropped 1 base and J dropped 9; count of bases not matched to a gene: 12. Germline CDR1 reads SGHAT; CDR2 reads FQNNGV. CDR3 length equals 17 residues. CDR3 bases: TGTGCCAGCAGCTTAGGCGTAGGGAGGACAGGGGGGAGTGAGCAGTTCTTC. Translation: CASSLGVGRTGGSEQFF.

Many counts were recorded for this clonotype. The chain couples TRBV12-3 or TRBV12-4 to TRBJ1-2; 12 nucleotides match TRBD1. The J segment lost 6 bases and the V segment lost 4 bases, leaving 6 bases of the junction unmatched. The CDR3 extends over 15 amino acids. The CDR3 protein is CASSSGTGGADGYTF. The CDR3 bases are TGTGCCAGCAGTTCAGGGACAGGGGGCGCGGATGGCTACACCTTC.